Listed below are T cell receptor beta chains from one sample, sequenced in a study of T cells after posttransplantation cyclophosphamide. Method: immunoSEQ multiplex PCR; TCRdb's copy keeps in-frame clones and lacks some. The sample shows some 8,000 clones, around 90% of them seen only once. The source was CD4+ T cells sorted from blood, collected less than 1,500 days after allogeneic stem cell transplant with posttransplant cyclophosphamide. These receptors came from a female patient aged 50-60 years who received an allogeneic stem cell transplant from a related donor, was CMV-positive, and had no GVHD. These T cells may partly come from the graft donor. The conserved cysteine and the conserved F or W are not part of the CDR3 here.

CDR3	V	J
AWSVRDRDSQH	TRBV30	TRBJ1-5
ASSLEIWGQAQH	TRBV5-1	TRBJ1-5
ASAETGLNSPLH	TRBV5-1	TRBJ1-6
ASSPGDQPQH	TRBV2	TRBJ1-5
ASSDHSAYNEQF	TRBV10-1	TRBJ2-1
ASSYNTPGGGNTIY	TRBV6-5	TRBJ1-3
ASKGRESRLWAGELF	TRBV19	TRBJ2-2
ASSLQGTEEETQY	TRBV5-1	TRBJ2-5
ASTNEGLVTEAF	TRBV2	TRBJ1-1
ASSLGGAGDPF	TRBV5-4	TRBJ2-1
ASSALAGSSYNEQF	TRBV9	TRBJ2-1
ASSQGLGRGSYEQY	TRBV4-1	TRBJ2-7
ASSWLGGVTNEKLF	TRBV5-1	TRBJ1-4
ATSQQPGYYYEQY	TRBV19	TRBJ2-7
ATKGQGALNTEAF	TRBV2	TRBJ1-1
ATSRQENTEAF	TRBV15	TRBJ1-1
ASSLSWATTYEQY	TRBV7-2	TRBJ2-7
ASSPQHVSNQPQH	TRBV18	TRBJ1-5
ASSSTGGLGNTIY	TRBV28	TRBJ1-3
ASSLVQGILYEQF	TRBV5-1	TRBJ2-1
ASSLGGYSYEQY	TRBV5-1	TRBJ2-7
ASSLSGGSETQY	TRBV11-3	TRBJ2-5
ASSSLGTVTYNEQF	TRBV5-1	TRBJ2-1
SVEKDRGMGKLF	TRBV29-1	TRBJ1-4
ASSSLAPSTDTQY	TRBV11-2	TRBJ2-3
ASSALASSYEQY	TRBV9	TRBJ2-7
ASGAGLAGLSSYNEQF	TRBV27	TRBJ2-1
ASSRFGGQTYEQY	TRBV5-5	TRBJ2-7
ASSERAGNQPQH	TRBV10-2	TRBJ1-5
ASSSYRGLAGGFGVNEQF	TRBV5-4	TRBJ2-1
ASSLMRTGEGSDTQY	TRBV5-1	TRBJ2-3
ASSHFTRTGTYEQY	TRBV23-1	TRBJ2-7
ASSYSNGIGVYEQY	TRBV6-6	TRBJ2-7